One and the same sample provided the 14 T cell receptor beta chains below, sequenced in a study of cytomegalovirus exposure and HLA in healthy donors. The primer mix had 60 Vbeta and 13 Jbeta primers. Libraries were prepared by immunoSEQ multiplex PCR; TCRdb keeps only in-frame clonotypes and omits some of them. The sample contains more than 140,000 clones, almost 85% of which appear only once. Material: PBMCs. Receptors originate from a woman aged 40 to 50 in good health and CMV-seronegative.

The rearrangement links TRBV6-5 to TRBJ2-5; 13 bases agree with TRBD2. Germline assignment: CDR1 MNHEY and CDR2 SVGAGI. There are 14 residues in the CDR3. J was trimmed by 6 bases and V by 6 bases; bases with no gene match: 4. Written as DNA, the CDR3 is TGTGCCAGCAGCGGGACTAGCGGGACAAAGACCCAGTACTTC. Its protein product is CASSGTSGTKTQYF.

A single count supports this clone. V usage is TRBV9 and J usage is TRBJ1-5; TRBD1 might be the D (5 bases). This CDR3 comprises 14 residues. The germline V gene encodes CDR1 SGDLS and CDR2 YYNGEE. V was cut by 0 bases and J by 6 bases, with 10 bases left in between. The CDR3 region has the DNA TGTGCCAGCAGCGTAGAACAGGAAAGTCAGCCCCAGCATTTT. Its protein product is CASSVEQESQPQHF.

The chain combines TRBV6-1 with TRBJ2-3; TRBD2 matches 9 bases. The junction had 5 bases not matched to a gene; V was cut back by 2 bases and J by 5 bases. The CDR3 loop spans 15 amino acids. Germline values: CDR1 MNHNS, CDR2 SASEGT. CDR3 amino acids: CASSERTAGGDTQYF. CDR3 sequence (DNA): TGTGCCAGCAGTGAAAGAACAGCGGGAGGAGATACGCAGTATTTT.

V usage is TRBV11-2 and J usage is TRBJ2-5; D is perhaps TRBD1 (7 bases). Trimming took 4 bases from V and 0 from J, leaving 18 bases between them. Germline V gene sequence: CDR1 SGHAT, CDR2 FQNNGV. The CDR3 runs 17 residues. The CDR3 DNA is TGTGCCAGCAGCTCGACCGGGGGACAGCCGTACCAAGAGACCCAGTACTTC. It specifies CASSSTGGQPYQETQYF.

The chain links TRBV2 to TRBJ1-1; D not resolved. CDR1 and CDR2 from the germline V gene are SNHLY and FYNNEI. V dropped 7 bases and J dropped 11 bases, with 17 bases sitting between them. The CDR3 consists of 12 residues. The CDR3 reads CASTVRRVEAFF. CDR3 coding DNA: TGTGCCAGCACGGTGAGGCGGGTCGAGGCTTTCTTT.

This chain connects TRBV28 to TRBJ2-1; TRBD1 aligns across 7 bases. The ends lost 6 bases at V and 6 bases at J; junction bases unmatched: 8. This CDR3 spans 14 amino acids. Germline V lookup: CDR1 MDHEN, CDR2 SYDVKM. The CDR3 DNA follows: TGTGCCAGCAGGGAAGACAGGGTTTTCAATGAGCAGTTCTTC. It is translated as CASREDRVFNEQFF.

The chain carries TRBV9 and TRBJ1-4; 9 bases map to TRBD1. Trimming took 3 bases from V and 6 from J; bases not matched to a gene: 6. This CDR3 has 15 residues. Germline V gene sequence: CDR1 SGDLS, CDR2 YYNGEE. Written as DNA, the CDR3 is TGTGCCAGCAGCGCGCAACAGGGGGCACATGAAAAACTGTTTTTT. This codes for CASSAQQGAHEKLFF.

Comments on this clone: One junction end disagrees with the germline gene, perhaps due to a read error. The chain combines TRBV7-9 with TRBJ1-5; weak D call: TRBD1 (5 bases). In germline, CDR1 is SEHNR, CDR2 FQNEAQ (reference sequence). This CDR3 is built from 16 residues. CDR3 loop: CSSSFGSWGENQPQHF. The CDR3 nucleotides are TGTTCCAGCAGCTTTGGGAGTTGGGGGGAAAATCAGCCCCAGCATTTT.

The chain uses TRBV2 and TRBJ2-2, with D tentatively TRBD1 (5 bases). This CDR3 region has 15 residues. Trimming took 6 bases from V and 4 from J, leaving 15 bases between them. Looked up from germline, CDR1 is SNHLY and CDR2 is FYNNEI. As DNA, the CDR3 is TGTGCCAGCAGACCAAAACAGGAGCCCACCGGGGAGCTGTTTTTT. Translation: CASRPKQEPTGELFF.

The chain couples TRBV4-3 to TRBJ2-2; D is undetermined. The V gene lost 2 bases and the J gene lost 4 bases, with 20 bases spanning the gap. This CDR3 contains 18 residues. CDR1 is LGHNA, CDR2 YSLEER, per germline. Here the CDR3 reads CASSQSRWVVARTGELFF. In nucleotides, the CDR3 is TGCGCCAGCAGCCAATCTAGGTGGGTCGTAGCCCGCACCGGGGAGCTGTTTTTT.

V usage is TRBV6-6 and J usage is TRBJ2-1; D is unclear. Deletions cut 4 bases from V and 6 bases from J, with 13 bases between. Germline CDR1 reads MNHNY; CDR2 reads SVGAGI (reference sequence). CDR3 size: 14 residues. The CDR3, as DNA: TGTGCCAGCAGTTCAACCCTAGATTCCAATGAGCAGTTCTTC. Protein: CASSSTLDSNEQFF.

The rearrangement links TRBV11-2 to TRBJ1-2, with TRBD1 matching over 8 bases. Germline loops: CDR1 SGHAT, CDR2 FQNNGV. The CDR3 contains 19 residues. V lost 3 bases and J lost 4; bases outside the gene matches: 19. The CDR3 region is CASSFPPLGQGAQAYGYTF. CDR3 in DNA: TGTGCCAGCAGCTTCCCCCCCTTAGGGCAGGGGGCTCAGGCCTATGGCTACACCTTC.

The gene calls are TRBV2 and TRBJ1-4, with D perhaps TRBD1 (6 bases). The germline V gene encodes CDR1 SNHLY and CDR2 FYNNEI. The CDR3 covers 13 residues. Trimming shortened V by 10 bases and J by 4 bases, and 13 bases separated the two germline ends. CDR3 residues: CATLRGNNEKLFF. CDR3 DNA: TGTGCCACGTTAAGGGGGAATAATGAAAAACTGTTTTTT.

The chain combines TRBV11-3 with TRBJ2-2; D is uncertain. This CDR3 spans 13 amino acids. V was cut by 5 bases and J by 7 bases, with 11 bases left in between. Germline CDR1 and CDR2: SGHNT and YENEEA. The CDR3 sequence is CASSPGVDGELFF. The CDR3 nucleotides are TGTGCCAGCAGCCCCGGAGTCGACGGGGAGCTGTTTTTT.